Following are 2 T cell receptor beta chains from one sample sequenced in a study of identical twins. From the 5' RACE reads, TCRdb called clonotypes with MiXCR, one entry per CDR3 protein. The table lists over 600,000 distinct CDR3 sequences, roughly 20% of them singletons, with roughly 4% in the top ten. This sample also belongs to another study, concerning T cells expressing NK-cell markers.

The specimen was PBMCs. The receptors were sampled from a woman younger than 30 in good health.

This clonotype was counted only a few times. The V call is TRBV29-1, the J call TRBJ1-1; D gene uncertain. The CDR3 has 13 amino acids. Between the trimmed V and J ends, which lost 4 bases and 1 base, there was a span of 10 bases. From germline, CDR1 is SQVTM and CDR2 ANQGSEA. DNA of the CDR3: TGCAGCGTTGTGGCAGGTGGGAACACTGAAGCTTTCTTT. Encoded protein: CSVVAGGNTEAFF.

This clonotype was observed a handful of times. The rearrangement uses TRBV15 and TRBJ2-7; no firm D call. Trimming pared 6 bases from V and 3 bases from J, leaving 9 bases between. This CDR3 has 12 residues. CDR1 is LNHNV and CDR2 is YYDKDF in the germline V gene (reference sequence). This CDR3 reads CATSQTDYEQYF. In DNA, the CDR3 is TGTGCCACCAGTCAAACAGACTACGAGCAGTACTTC.